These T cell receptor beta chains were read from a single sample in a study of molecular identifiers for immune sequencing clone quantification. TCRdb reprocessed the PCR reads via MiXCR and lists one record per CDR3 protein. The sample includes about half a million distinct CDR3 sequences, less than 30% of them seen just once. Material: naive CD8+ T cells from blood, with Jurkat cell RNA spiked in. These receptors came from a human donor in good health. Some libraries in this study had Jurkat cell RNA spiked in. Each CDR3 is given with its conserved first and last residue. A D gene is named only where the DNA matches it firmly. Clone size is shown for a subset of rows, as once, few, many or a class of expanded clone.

CDR3: CASSQALKGSREQYF
DNA: TGCGCCAGCAGCCAAGCCCTTAAGGGCTCTCGGGAGCAGTACTTC
V: TRBV4-1
size: many
J: TRBJ2-7
D: NA

CDR3: CASSQDGSRALEAQYF
DNA: TGCGCCAGCAGCCAAGATGGGTCGAGGGCGTTGGAGGCCCAGTACTTC
V: TRBV4-1
size: NA
J: TRBJ2-5
D: NA

CDR3: CASSPWTGQDYEQYF
DNA: TGTGCCAGCAGCCCATGGACAGGTCAGGATTACGAGCAGTACTTC
V: TRBV28
size: NA
J: TRBJ2-7
D: TRBD1

CDR3: CASSVVGRALDEQYF
DNA: TGTGCCAGCAGCGTAGTGGGCAGGGCGCTGGACGAGCAGTACTTC
V: TRBV9
size: few
J: TRBJ2-7
D: NA

CDR3: CASSLKSGNTDTQYF
DNA: TGTGCCAGCAGCTTAAAATCCGGGAACACAGATACGCAGTATTTT
V: TRBV7-8
size: few
J: TRBJ2-3
D: NA

CDR3: CASSPYGLAGGAETQYF
DNA: TGTGCCAGCAGCCCCTATGGACTAGCGGGAGGGGCGGAGACCCAGTACTTC
V: TRBV6-6
size: few
J: TRBJ2-5
D: TRBD2

CDR3: CASGRGGADNEQFF
DNA: TGTGCCAGTGGCCGGGGGGGGGCAGACAATGAGCAGTTCTTC
V: TRBV19
size: NA
J: TRBJ2-1
D: TRBD2

CDR3: CATSRRDADTGELFF
DNA: TGTGCCACCAGCAGAAGGGACGCCGACACCGGGGAGCTGTTTTTT
V: TRBV15
size: NA
J: TRBJ2-2
D: NA

CDR3: CASMDEGVMPQETQYF
DNA: TGTGCCAGCATGGATGAGGGGGTGATGCCACAAGAGACCCAGTACTTC
V: TRBV11-2
size: many
J: TRBJ2-5
D: NA

CDR3: CSARLAGDTQYF
DNA: TGCAGTGCCCGACTAGCGGGGGATACGCAGTATTTT
V: TRBV20-1
size: NA
J: TRBJ2-3
D: TRBD2

CDR3: CASSWPQNTEAFF
DNA: TGTGCCAGCAGCTGGCCTCAGAACACTGAAGCTTTCTTT
V: TRBV7-2
size: NA
J: TRBJ1-1
D: NA

CDR3: CSVGQGSYDEQFF
DNA: TGCAGCGTAGGACAGGGTTCCTACGATGAGCAGTTCTTC
V: TRBV29-1
size: NA
J: TRBJ2-1
D: TRBD1

CDR3: CASSIGYTNTEAFF
DNA: TGTGCCAGTAGTATTGGTTACACCAACACTGAAGCTTTCTTT
V: TRBV19
size: NA
J: TRBJ1-1
D: NA

CDR3: CASSIIGALGSGTDTQYF
DNA: TGCGCCAGCAGCATCATTGGGGCGTTAGGGTCGGGCACAGATACGCAGTATTTT
V: TRBV4-3
size: NA
J: TRBJ2-3
D: NA

CDR3: CASSPEDYGSYNEQFF
DNA: TGCGCCAGCAGCCCGGAGGACTACGGATCGTACAATGAGCAGTTCTTC
V: TRBV4-3
size: many
J: TRBJ2-1
D: NA

CDR3: CASSQIAGRSESQYF
DNA: TGTGCCAGCAGCCAGATAGCGGGACGATCAGAGAGCCAGTACTTC
V: TRBV7-9
size: NA
J: TRBJ2-5
D: TRBD2

CDR3: CASSAGAPVHEQYF
DNA: TGTGCCAGCAGTGCCGGGGCGCCTGTCCACGAGCAGTACTTC
V: TRBV2
size: NA
J: TRBJ2-7
D: NA

CDR3: CASSYSGGWQFF
DNA: TGTGCCAGCAGTTACTCGGGAGGCTGGCAGTTCTTC
V: TRBV6-2/TRBV6-3
size: NA
J: TRBJ2-1
D: NA

CDR3: CASSFQGMGLAGYEQYF
DNA: TGTGCCAGCAGCTTTCAGGGGATGGGACTAGCGGGGTACGAGCAGTACTTC
V: TRBV11-2
size: few
J: TRBJ2-7
D: TRBD2

CDR3: CASSWGSGGLQPQHF
DNA: TGTGCCAGTAGTTGGGGATCAGGGGGCCTTCAGCCCCAGCATTTT
V: TRBV19
size: once
J: TRBJ1-5
D: TRBD1